The T cell receptor (beta chain) under discussion was sequenced for a study of blood T cells in healthy people across ages. Regarding the study as a whole: Roughly linear age-related decline in beta diversity appeared, significant by age 40. When set beside aged donors, long-lived donors presented more naive CD4+ cells and higher diversity.

This CDR3 has 14 amino acids. Trimming removed 6 bases at V and 6 bases at J, with 14 bases between. The second PCR ran about 6 to 12 cycles with a sample-barcoded 5' primer and J-beta primers. Any given sample supplied a minimum of 2.5 million CDR3-containing paired-end reads. TCRdb itself ran the 5' RACE reads through MiXCR, one entry per CDR3 protein. The repertoire holds hundreds of thousands of distinct CDR3 sequences, with about 26% as singletons. This clonotype was observed a few times. Its antigen is as yet unknown. The same sample was also studied in work on T cells of mothers and their children.

The rearrangement links TRBV12-3 or TRBV12-4 to TRBJ2-2, with D possibly TRBD1 on 6 matching bases. The TCR sequence derives from a boy aged 5-17 years in good health. The sequenced sample consisted of blood. The CDR3 sequence: CASRPTGSPGELFF. The CDR3 bases are TGTGCCAGCAGACCTACAGGGTCACCCGGGGAGCTGTTTTTT.